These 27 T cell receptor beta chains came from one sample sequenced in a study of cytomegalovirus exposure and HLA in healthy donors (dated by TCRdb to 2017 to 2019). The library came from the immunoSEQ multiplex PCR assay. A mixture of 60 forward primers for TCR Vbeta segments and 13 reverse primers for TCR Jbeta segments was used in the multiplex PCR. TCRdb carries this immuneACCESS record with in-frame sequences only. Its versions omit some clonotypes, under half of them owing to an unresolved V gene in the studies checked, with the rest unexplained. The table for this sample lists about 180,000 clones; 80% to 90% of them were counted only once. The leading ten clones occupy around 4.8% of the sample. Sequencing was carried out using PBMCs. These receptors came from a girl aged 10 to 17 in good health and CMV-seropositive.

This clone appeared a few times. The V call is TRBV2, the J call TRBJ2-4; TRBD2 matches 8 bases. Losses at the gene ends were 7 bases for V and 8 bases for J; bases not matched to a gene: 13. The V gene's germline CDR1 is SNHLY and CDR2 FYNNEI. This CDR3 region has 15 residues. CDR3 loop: CASIVGTSSLDIQYF. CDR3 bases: TGTGCCAGCATAGTGGGGACTAGTTCGTTGGACATTCAGTACTTC.

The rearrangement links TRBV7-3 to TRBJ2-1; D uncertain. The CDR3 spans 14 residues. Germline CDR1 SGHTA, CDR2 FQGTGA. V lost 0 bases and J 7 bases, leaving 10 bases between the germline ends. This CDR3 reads CASSLTVRQNEQFF. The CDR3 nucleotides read TGTGCCAGCAGCTTAACGGTGAGGCAAAATGAGCAGTTCTTC. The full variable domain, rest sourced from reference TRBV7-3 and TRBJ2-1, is GAGVSQTPSNKVTEKGKYVELRCDPISGHTALYWYRQSLGQGPEFLIYFQGTGAADDSGLPNDRFFAVRPEGSVSTLKIQRTERGDSAVYLCASSLTVRQNEQFFGPGTRLTVL.

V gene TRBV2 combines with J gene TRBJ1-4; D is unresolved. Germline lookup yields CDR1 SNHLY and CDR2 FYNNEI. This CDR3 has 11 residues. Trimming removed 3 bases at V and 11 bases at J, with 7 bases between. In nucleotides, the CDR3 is TGTGCCAGCAGTGACAGCGGGAAACTGTTTTTT. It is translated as CASSDSGKLFF.

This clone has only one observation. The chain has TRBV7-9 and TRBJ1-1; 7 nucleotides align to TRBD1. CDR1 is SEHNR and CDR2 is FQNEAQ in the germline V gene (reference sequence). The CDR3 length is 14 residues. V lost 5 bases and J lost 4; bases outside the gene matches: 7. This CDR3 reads CASSPQGGGTEAFF. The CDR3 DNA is TGTGCCAGCAGCCCCCAGGGGGGAGGCACTGAAGCTTTCTTT.

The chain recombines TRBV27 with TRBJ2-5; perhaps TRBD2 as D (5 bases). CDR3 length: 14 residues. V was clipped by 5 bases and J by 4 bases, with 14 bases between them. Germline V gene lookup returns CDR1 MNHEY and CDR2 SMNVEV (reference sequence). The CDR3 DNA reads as TGTGCCAGCAGTGGAGGAGTATTAGGAGAGACCCAGTACTTC. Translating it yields CASSGGVLGETQYF.

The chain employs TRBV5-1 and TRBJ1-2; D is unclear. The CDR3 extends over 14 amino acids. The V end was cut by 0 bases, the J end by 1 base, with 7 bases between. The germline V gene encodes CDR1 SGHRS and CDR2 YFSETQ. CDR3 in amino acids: CASSLGRSNYGYTF. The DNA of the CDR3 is TGCGCCAGCAGCTTGGGGCGGAGTAACTATGGCTACACCTTC.

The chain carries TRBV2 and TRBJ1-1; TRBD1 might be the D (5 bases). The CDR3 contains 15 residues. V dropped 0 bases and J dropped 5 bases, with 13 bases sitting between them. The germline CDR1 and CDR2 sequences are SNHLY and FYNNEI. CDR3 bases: TGTGCCAGCAGTGAAGCAGGGGCGCAGAGGACTGAAGCTTTCTTT. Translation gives CASSEAGAQRTEAFF. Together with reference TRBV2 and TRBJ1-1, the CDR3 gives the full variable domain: EPEVTQTPSHQVTQMGQEVILRCVPISNHLYFYWYRQILGQKVEFLVSFYNNEISEKSEIFDDQFSVERPDGSNFTLKIRSTKLEDSAMYFCASSEAGAQRTEAFFGQGTRLTVV.

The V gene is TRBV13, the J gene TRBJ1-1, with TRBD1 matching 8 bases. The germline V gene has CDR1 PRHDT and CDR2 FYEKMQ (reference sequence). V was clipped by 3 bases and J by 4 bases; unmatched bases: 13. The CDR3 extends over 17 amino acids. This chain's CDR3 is CASSLGQAPLEGTEAFF. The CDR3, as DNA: TGTGCCAGCAGCTTGGGACAGGCGCCCCTTGAAGGCACTGAAGCTTTCTTT.

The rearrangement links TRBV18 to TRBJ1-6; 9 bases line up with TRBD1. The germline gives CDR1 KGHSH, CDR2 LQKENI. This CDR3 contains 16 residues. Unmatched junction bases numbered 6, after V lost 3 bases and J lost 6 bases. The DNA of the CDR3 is TGTGCCAGCTCACCGAATCCGGGACAGGGTAATTCACCCCTCCACTTT. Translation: CASSPNPGQGNSPLHF.

CDR3 nucleotide sequence: TGTGCCAGCAGTTTATGGGCAGGGTGGGGCTACACCTTC. It is translated as CASSLWAGWGYTF. This chain uses TRBV27 with TRBJ1-2, with D possibly matching TRBD1 (5 bases). Trimming cost V 1 base and J 8 bases, with 11 bases left between them. Germline V CDR1 and CDR2: MNHEY, SMNVEV (reference sequence). This CDR3 spans 13 amino acids.

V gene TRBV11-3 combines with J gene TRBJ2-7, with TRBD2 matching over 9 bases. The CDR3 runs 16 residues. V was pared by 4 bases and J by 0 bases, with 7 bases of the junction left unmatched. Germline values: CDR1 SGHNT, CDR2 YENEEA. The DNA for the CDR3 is TGTGCCAGCAGCTCGTCGCGGGGGGGCCCCTCCTACGAGCAGTACTTC. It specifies CASSSSRGGPSYEQYF.

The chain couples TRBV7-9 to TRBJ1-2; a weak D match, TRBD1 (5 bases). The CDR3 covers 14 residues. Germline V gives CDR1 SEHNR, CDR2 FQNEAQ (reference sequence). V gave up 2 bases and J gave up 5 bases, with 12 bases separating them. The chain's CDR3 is CASSLSWGTYGYTF. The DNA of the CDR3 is TGTGCCAGCAGCTTAAGTTGGGGCACTTATGGCTACACCTTC.

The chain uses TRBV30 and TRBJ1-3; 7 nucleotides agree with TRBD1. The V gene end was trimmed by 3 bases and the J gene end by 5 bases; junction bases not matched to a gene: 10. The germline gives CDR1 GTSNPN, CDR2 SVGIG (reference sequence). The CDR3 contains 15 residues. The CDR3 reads CAWSGQGGSRNTIYF. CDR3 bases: TGTGCCTGGAGCGGCCAGGGGGGTTCTCGAAACACCATATATTTT. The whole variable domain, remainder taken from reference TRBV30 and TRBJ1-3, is SQTIHQWPATLVQPVGSPLSLECTVEGTSNPNLYWYRQAAGRGLQLLFYSVGIGQISSEVPQNLSASRPQDRQFILSSKKLLLSDSGFYLCAWSGQGGSRNTIYFGEGSWLTVV.

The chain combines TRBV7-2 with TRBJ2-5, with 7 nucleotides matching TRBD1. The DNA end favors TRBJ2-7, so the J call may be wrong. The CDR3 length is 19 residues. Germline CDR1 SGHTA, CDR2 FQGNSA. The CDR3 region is CASSARNPFGQELSYEQYF. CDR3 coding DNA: TGTGCCAGCAGCGCCCGCAACCCGTTCGGACAGGAACTCTCCTACGAGCAGTACTTC.

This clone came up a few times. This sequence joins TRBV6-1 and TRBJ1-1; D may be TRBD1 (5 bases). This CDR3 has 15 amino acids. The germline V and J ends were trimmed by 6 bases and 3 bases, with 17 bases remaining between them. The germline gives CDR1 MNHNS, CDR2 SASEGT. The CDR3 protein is CASRPTPEGHTEAFF. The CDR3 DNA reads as TGTGCCAGCAGGCCCACCCCGGAGGGGCACACTGAAGCTTTCTTT.

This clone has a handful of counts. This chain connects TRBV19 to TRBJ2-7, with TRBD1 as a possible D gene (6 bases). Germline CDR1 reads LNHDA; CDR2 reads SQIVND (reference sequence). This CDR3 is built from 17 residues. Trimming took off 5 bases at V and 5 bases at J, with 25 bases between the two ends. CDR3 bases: TGTGCCAGTAGTGCACCACAGGGATTGGGAATCTTCGACGAGCAGTACTTC. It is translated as CASSAPQGLGIFDEQYF.

CDR3 DNA: TGTGCCAGCAGTGACGAAAGACCCGGTACAGGTGAAAAACTGTTTTTT. This translates into CASSDERPGTGEKLFF. The rearrangement joins TRBV2 to TRBJ1-4; possibly TRBD1 for D (5 bases). Germline V gene sequence: CDR1 SNHLY, CDR2 FYNNEI. The CDR3 is made up of 16 amino acids. V lost 3 bases and J 7 bases, leaving 18 bases between the germline ends.

CDR3: CASSYLVRDAPEAFF. CDR3 sequence (DNA): TGTGCCAGCAGTTACTTGGTTCGGGATGCCCCTGAAGCTTTCTTT. The V call is TRBV6-6, the J call TRBJ1-1; D unclear. The CDR3 contains 15 residues. In germline, CDR1 is MNHNY, CDR2 SVGAGI (reference sequence). The V end was cut by 1 base, the J end by 6 bases, with 15 bases between.

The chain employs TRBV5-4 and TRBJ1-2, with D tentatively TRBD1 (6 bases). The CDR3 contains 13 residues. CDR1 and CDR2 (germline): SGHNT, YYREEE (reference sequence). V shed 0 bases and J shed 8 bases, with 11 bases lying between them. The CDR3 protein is CASSLAQGGGYTF. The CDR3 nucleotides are TGTGCCAGCAGCTTGGCACAGGGAGGGGGCTACACCTTC.

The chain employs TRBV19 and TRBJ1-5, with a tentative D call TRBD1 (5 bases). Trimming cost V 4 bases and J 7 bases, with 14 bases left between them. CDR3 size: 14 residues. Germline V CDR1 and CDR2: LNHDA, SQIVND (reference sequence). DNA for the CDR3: TGTGCCAGTAGTACCCTCCAGGGTTTCCAGCCCCAGCATTTT. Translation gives CASSTLQGFQPQHF.

The CDR3 region has the DNA TGTGCCAGCAGAAACGGACTAGCGGCCACAGATACGCAGTATTTT. It codes for CASRNGLAATDTQYF. The chain employs TRBV9 and TRBJ2-3; 10 bases match TRBD2. CDR3 size: 15 residues. Germline-derived CDR1 and CDR2 are SGDLS and YYNGEE. V lost 5 bases and J lost 2; bases outside the gene matches: 5.

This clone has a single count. CDR3 loop: CASYAGGSYEQYF. The DNA of the CDR3 is TGTGCCAGCTACGCGGGGGGCTCCTACGAGCAGTACTTC. The chain has TRBV7-9 and TRBJ2-7; 8 bases line up with TRBD2. The CDR3 totals 13 residues. The junction had 3 bases not matched to a gene; V was cut back by 8 bases and J by 0 bases. The germline CDR1 and CDR2 sequences are SEHNR and FQNEAQ (reference sequence). Together with reference TRBV7-9 and TRBJ2-7, the CDR3 gives the full variable domain: DTGVSQNPRHKITKRGQNVTFRCDPISEHNRLYWYRQTLGQGPEFLTYFQNEAQLEKSRLLSDRFSAERPKGSFSTLEIQRTEQGDSAMYLCASYAGGSYEQYFGPGTRLTVT.

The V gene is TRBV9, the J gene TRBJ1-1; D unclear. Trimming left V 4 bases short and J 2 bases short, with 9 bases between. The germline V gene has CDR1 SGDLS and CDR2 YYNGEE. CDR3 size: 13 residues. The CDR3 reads CASSPRSNTEAFF. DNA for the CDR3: TGTGCCAGCAGCCCGCGATCAAACACTGAAGCTTTCTTT.

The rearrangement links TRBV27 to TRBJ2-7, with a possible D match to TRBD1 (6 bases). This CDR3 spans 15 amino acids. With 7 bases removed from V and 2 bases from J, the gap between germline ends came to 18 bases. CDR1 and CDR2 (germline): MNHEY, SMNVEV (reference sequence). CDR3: CASTLTPDRAYEQYF. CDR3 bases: TGTGCCAGCACCCTCACTCCGGACAGAGCCTACGAGCAGTACTTC.

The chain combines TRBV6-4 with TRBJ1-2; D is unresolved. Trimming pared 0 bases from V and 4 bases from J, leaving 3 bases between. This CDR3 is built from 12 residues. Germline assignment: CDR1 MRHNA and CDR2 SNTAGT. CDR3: CASSDSSYGYTF. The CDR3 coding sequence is TGTGCCAGCAGTGACTCGAGCTATGGCTACACCTTC.

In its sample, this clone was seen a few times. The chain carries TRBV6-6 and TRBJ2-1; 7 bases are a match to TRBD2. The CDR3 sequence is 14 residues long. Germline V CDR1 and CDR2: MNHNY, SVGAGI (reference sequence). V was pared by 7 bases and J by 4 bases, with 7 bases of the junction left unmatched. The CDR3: CASIPGGGYNEQFF. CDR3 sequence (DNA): TGTGCCAGCATCCCTGGGGGGGGATACAATGAGCAGTTCTTC.

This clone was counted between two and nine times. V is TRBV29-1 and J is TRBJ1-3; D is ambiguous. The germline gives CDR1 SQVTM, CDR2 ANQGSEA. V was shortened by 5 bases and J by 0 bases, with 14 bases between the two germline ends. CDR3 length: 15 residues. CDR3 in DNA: TGCAGCGTTTCCTTAGGCGGGAGCTCTGGAAACACCATATATTTT. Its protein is CSVSLGGSSGNTIYF.